This TCR beta chain was documented in a study of T cell responses to AZD1222 COVID-19 vaccine. The study, taken as a whole, reports: White British donors predominated, females outnumbered males, and clonal diversity was possibly underestimated. Nearly half of spike-specific TCRs reportedly target unmutated variant regions.

Points on this clone: Its target is unknown.

The protocol was immunoSEQ multiplex PCR, while the TCRdb copy is restricted to in-frame clones and leaves out a portion. The repertoire includes about 100,000 clones, about 87% of them detected once, and about a sixth sits in the top ten. The source was peripheral blood, collected on day 0 of AZD1222 vaccination. The TCR originated in an adult in good health.

CDR3 residues: CASSKRRPNSGNTIYF. CDR3 DNA sequence: TGTGCCAGCAGCAAACGACGACCGAACTCTGGAAACACCATATATTTT. The rearrangement links TRBV3-1 (or the pseudogene TRBV3-2) to TRBJ1-3; D is unresolved. Germline V gene data show CDR1 as LGHDT and CDR2 as YNNKEL (reference sequence). The germline V and J ends were trimmed by 5 bases and 0 bases, with 14 bases remaining between them. The CDR3 is 16 amino acids.